The 7 T cell receptor beta chains below come from one sample, sequenced in a study of shared clonotypes between healthy human individuals. Produced via immunoSEQ multiplex PCR; TCRdb's table is partial and in-frame only. The sample lists approximately 110,000 clones, 67% seen once, with 24% in the top ten. Sequencing was carried out using memory CD8+ T cells sorted from blood. The subset is: CD45RO+ cells pooled with CCR7-negative TemRA cells. Source of these receptors: a woman aged 25-40 years in good health.

This clone came up a few times. V is TRBV5-1 and J is TRBJ2-3; D might be TRBD1 or TRBD2, each matching 5 bases. Germline loops: CDR1 SGHRS, CDR2 YFSETQ. The CDR3 runs 13 residues. The V end was cut by 10 bases, the J end by 1 base, with 13 bases between. In nucleotides, the CDR3 is TGCGCCGCAGGGAGAGGGGGCACAGATACGCAGTATTTT. It yields the protein CAAGRGGTDTQYF. Full variable domain (rest looked up from reference TRBV5-1 and TRBJ2-3): KAGVTQTPRYLIKTRGQQVTLSCSPISGHRSVSWYQQTPGQGLQFLFEYFSETQRNKGNFPGRFSGRQFSNSRSEMNVSTLELGDSALYLCAAGRGGTDTQYFGPGTRLTVL.

The J gene is TRBJ1-3, the V gene TRBV2, with D possibly matching TRBD1 (5 bases). The CDR3 spans 15 residues. CDR1 is SNHLY, CDR2 FYNNEI, per germline. V gave up 2 bases and J gave up 2 bases, with 10 bases separating them. The CDR3 here is CASSEWGVTGNTIYF. The CDR3 DNA sequence: TGTGCCAGCAGTGAATGGGGGGTGACTGGAAACACCATATATTTT.

The J gene is TRBJ2-1, the V gene TRBV5-1; D remains unclear. The CDR3 has 15 residues. Germline V gene data show CDR1 as SGHRS and CDR2 as YFSETQ. Trimming took off 2 bases at V and 0 bases at J, with 9 bases between the two ends. CDR3 protein: CASSLFGTSYNEQFF. In DNA form, the CDR3 reads TGCGCCAGCAGCTTATTCGGAACCTCCTACAATGAGCAGTTCTTC. Full variable domain (missing parts from reference TRBV5-1 and TRBJ2-1): KAGVTQTPRYLIKTRGQQVTLSCSPISGHRSVSWYQQTPGQGLQFLFEYFSETQRNKGNFPGRFSGRQFSNSRSEMNVSTLELGDSALYLCASSLFGTSYNEQFFGPGTRLTVL.

The chain recombines TRBV7-9 with TRBJ1-2, with D unresolved. In germline, CDR1 is SEHNR, CDR2 FQNEAQ (reference sequence). V lost 5 bases and J lost 7, with 20 bases in between. This CDR3 has 15 residues. The CDR3 sequence: CASSKLKSGLVGYTF. The CDR3 nucleotides are TGTGCCAGCAGCAAACTAAAATCGGGGTTAGTTGGCTACACCTTC.

The V and J genes are TRBV4-2 and TRBJ1-1; D may be TRBD1 (6 bases). V dropped 0 bases and J dropped 0 bases, with 11 bases sitting between them. Germline V gene sequence: CDR1 LGHNA, CDR2 YNFKEQ. CDR3 length: 16 residues. CDR3 in amino acids: CASSQEGGRLNTEAFF. DNA of the CDR3: TGTGCCAGCAGCCAAGAAGGGGGGAGACTGAACACTGAAGCTTTCTTT.

The J gene is TRBJ2-2, the V gene TRBV6-4; 12 bases are shared with TRBD2. The CDR3 runs 18 residues. V was pared by 0 bases and J by 4 bases, with 6 bases of the junction left unmatched. CDR1 and CDR2 from the germline V gene are MRHNA and SNTAGT. This CDR3 is CASSDSTSGREGTGELFF. In DNA form, the CDR3 reads TGTGCCAGCAGTGACTCGACTAGCGGGAGAGAGGGCACCGGGGAGCTGTTTTTT.

The chain combines TRBV14 with TRBJ2-7, with D hard to call. This CDR3 is 11 amino acids long. CDR1 SGHDN and CDR2 FVKESK come from the germline V gene. V was clipped by 2 bases and J by 2 bases, with 1 base between them. The CDR3 region has the DNA TGTGCCAGCAGCCAAACCTACGAGCAGTACTTC. Its translation: CASSQTYEQYF.